This TCR beta chain was observed in a study of blood T cell repertoires in COVID-19. Study background: Donors in the United States, Italy and Spain gave samples during acute or convalescent COVID-19. In each case, the material was cDNA or gDNA derived from T cells, B-cell-depleted T cells, or PBMCs.

This CDR3 is built from 16 residues. V lost 5 bases and J 5 bases, leaving 19 bases between the germline ends. Per germline, CDR1 SGHRS and CDR2 YFSETQ. In the authors' methods: From reference gene primer amplification, estimates of nucleated cell counts were derived. The table came from immunoSEQ multiplex PCR; TCRdb's copy has only in-frame clones and leaves some out. V and J calls and clone size come straight from that table; D and trimming were deduced from the DNA. The table has under 70,000 clones, about 82% seen once; the top ten hold roughly a tenth. The chain recombines TRBV5-1 with TRBJ2-2, with D possibly being TRBD2 (6 bases). The sequencing sample was made of peripheral blood. The TCR comes from a human donor in a cohort sampled during active COVID-19. The CDR3 region has the DNA TGCGCCAGCAGAAATGGGGGACTCTCGCTGACCGGGGAGCTGTTTTTT. Amino acid sequence: CASRNGGLSLTGELFF. Full variable domain (rest looked up from reference TRBV5-1 and TRBJ2-2): KAGVTQTPRYLIKTRGQQVTLSCSPISGHRSVSWYQQTPGQGLQFLFEYFSETQRNKGNFPGRFSGRQFSNSRSEMNVSTLELGDSALYLCASRNGGLSLTGELFFGEGSRLTVL.